This T cell receptor beta chain was identified in a study of OX40 agonist ivuxolimab in advanced cancers. About the research overall: Enrolled patients in dose escalation had cancers that were hepatocellular carcinoma, melanoma, renal cell or head and neck cancer.

The method was immunoSEQ multiplex PCR; TCRdb's version includes in-frame clones alone and lacks a portion of them. This table has around 54,000 clones, less than 95% appearing once. Study-level points and caveats: Circulating CD4+ and CD8+ T cells showed clonal expansion by week 6 at 0.1 to 3.0 mg/kg. Also present in some nonresponders was a low level of normalized T-cell clonal expansion.

With respect to this clone: As yet, its antigen is unknown.

In germline, CDR1 is LGHNA, CDR2 YSLEER. The CDR3 consists of 18 residues. The V and J ends lost 0 bases and 7 bases respectively, with 22 bases between them. This clonotype originated in an adult with an advanced solid tumor such as melanoma, head and neck, liver or kidney cancer. Material: CD4+ or CD8+ T cells sorted from blood, obtained in a trial of the OX40 agonist ivuxolimab. This chain links TRBV4-3 with TRBJ1-3, with D unresolved. The CDR3 loop reads CASSQDPPSFYGRNTIYF. The CDR3 DNA is TGCGCCAGCAGCCAAGATCCCCCCTCGTTCTACGGCAGGAACACCATATATTTT.